The next 3 T cell receptor beta chains were all read from a single sample in a study of cytomegalovirus exposure and HLA in healthy donors. The PCR ran on 60 Vbeta and 13 Jbeta primers. Data came from immunoSEQ multiplex PCR; TCRdb stores just in-frame clones and leaves some out. The table lists more than 90,000 clones, with 6.8% in the top ten. Input material: PBMCs. Receptor source: a man aged 35 to 55 in good health and CMV-seropositive.

CDR3 residues: CAWNPGGTGNTIYF. CDR3 nucleotides: TGTGCCTGGAACCCCGGGGGTACTGGAAACACCATATATTTT. The V call is TRBV30, the J call TRBJ1-3; D may be TRBD1 (5 bases). The CDR3 loop spans 14 amino acids. CDR1 is GTSNPN and CDR2 is SVGIG in the germline V gene (reference sequence). Trimming took off 4 bases at V and 2 bases at J, with 12 bases between the two ends.

This chain connects TRBV5-4 to TRBJ1-4, with a tentative D call TRBD1 (5 bases). Germline lookup yields CDR1 SGHNT and CDR2 YYREEE (reference sequence). CDR3 size: 13 residues. Trimming cost V 0 bases and J 8 bases, with 8 bases left between them. DNA of the CDR3: TGTGCCAGCAGCTTGGTAGGGGAAGAAAAACTGTTTTTT. As protein: CASSLVGEEKLFF.

The genes are TRBV6-6 and TRBJ1-1, with D possibly TRBD1 on 6 matching bases. The CDR3 runs to 13 residues. Trimming cost V 8 bases and J 4 bases, with 14 bases left between them. Looked up from germline, CDR1 is MNHNY and CDR2 is SVGAGI (reference sequence). The DNA for the CDR3 is TGTGCCAGCGGCATAGACAGGCCCACTGAAGCTTTCTTT. It codes for CASGIDRPTEAFF.